The clone carrying this TCR beta chain was detected many times. The antigen is unknown. The CDR3 is made up of 14 amino acids. J lost 7 bases, V lost 2 bases, and 5 bases had no gene match. This entry is derived from a study of T-cell reconstitution after alpha-beta-depleted transplantation in children. For TCRbeta, the library was prepared with unique molecular identifiers. Via MiXCR, TCRdb re-called the PCR reads, giving one row per CDR3 protein. The sample lists over 85,000 distinct CDR3 sequences; roughly 7.1% were seen once. Study-level points and caveats: Alpha-beta T cells present about two months after transplant were reported to originate from several hundred expanded graft clones. The high TCRbeta diversity at day 60 in some patients came from surviving recipient T cells and thymic progenitors.

This specimen was PBMCs, taken before TCRalphabeta/CD19-depleted stem cell transplant. This sequence originates from a boy aged 2 to 10 with acute lymphoblastic leukemia, due to receive a stem cell transplant. The J gene is TRBJ1-5, the V gene TRBV12-3 or TRBV12-4; TRBD1 aligns across 7 bases. CDR3 in amino acids: CASSLTGVLQPQHF. The CDR3 nucleotides read TGTGCCAGCAGTTTAACAGGGGTCTTACAGCCCCAGCATTTT.